These 8 T cell receptor beta chains originate from one sample sequenced in a study of cytomegalovirus exposure and HLA in healthy donors. The PCR made use of 60 Vbeta and 13 Jbeta primers. Assay used: immunoSEQ multiplex PCR; TCRdb lists only in-frame clones, some missing. The sample comprises tens of thousands of clones, 78% of which are singletons, and roughly 1.5% rests with the top ten. The sample taken for sequencing was PBMCs. The receptor set was obtained from a man aged 35 to 55 in good health and CMV-seronegative.

The chain is built from TRBV19 and TRBJ1-5; D ambiguous. With 10 bases removed from V and 3 bases from J, the gap between germline ends came to 22 bases. Germline V CDR1 and CDR2: LNHDA, SQIVND (reference sequence). This CDR3 is built from 16 residues. Here the CDR3 reads CATLDSTRRNNQPQHF. The DNA for the CDR3 is TGTGCCACCCTGGATTCGACAAGGAGGAACAATCAGCCCCAGCATTTT. Variable domain in full (rest from reference TRBV19 and TRBJ1-5): DGGITQSPKYLFRKEGQNVTLSCEQNLNHDAMYWYRQDPGQGLRLIYYSQIVNDFQKGDIAEGYSVSREKKESFPLTVTSAQKNPTAFYLCATLDSTRRNNQPQHFGDGTRLSIL.

In DNA, the CDR3 is TGTGCCAGCAGTGGGGTGGCAATTGGGAGAGAGCAGTACTTC. It is translated as CASSGVAIGREQYF. This chain connects TRBV2 to TRBJ2-5; D is perhaps TRBD2 (5 bases). The CDR3 runs 14 residues. The germline V and J ends were trimmed by 4 bases and 11 bases, with 20 bases remaining between them. Per germline, CDR1 SNHLY and CDR2 FYNNEI. Using reference TRBV2 and TRBJ2-5 for the parts outside the CDR3, the full variable domain is EPEVTQTPSHQVTQMGQEVILRCVPISNHLYFYWYRQILGQKVEFLVSFYNNEISEKSEIFDDQFSVERPDGSNFTLKIRSTKLEDSAMYFCASSGVAIGREQYFGPGTRLLVL.

The genes are TRBV5-3 and TRBJ2-1, with 12 bases matching TRBD2. TRBV5-3 is an ORF, and what it does is uncertain. The V segment lost 4 bases and the J segment 0 bases; nucleotides outside the gene matches: 14. This CDR3 is built from 20 residues. The CDR3 DNA reads TGTGCCAGAAGCCTGCTCCTAGCGGGAGGGATACTGAGCTCCTACAATGAGCAGTTCTTC. Translated: CARSLLLAGGILSSYNEQFF.

The V gene is TRBV5-1, the J gene TRBJ2-1, with D possibly being TRBD2 (5 bases). CDR1 is SGHRS and CDR2 is YFSETQ in the germline V gene. The V end lost 2 bases, the J end lost 4 bases, and 22 bases lay between the germline ends. The CDR3 loop spans 18 amino acids. This CDR3 is CASSFAPSVAKGYNEQFF. The CDR3 DNA reads TGCGCCAGCAGCTTCGCTCCGAGCGTAGCGAAAGGATACAATGAGCAGTTCTTC. The full variable domain, in which reference TRBV5-1 and TRBJ2-1 provide the parts outside the CDR3, is KAGVTQTPRYLIKTRGQQVTLSCSPISGHRSVSWYQQTPGQGLQFLFEYFSETQRNKGNFPGRFSGRQFSNSRSEMNVSTLELGDSALYLCASSFAPSVAKGYNEQFFGPGTRLTVL.

This sequence joins TRBV19 and TRBJ1-1, with D unclear. Deletions cut 6 bases from V and 1 base from J, with 12 bases between. The CDR3 is made up of 14 amino acids. Germline V gives CDR1 LNHDA, CDR2 SQIVND (reference sequence). CDR3: CASRPTQANTEAFF. The CDR3 DNA is TGTGCCAGTAGGCCTACTCAAGCGAACACTGAAGCTTTCTTT.

The chain carries TRBV14 and TRBJ1-1; D is undetermined. The CDR3 is 12 amino acids. Germline CDR1 reads SGHDN; CDR2 reads FVKESK. Trimming shortened V by 8 bases and J by 5 bases, and 12 bases separated the two germline ends. CDR3 amino acids: CASSPRRTEAFF. The CDR3 DNA reads TGTGCCAGCTCCCCCCGGAGAACTGAAGCTTTCTTT.

The chain is built from TRBV27 and TRBJ2-3; D remains unclear. The CDR3 runs to 13 residues. The ends were cut back, 8 bases at V and 2 bases at J, with 11 bases in the middle. Germline V gene data show CDR1 as MNHEY and CDR2 as SMNVEV (reference sequence). The CDR3 region is CASRSDYTDTQYF. In nucleotides, the CDR3 is TGTGCCAGCCGGTCCGATTACACAGATACGCAGTATTTT.

The chain couples TRBV2 to TRBJ1-5; D might be TRBD1 (6 bases). CDR3 size: 15 residues. The germline V gene has CDR1 SNHLY and CDR2 FYNNEI. V dropped 6 bases and J dropped 0 bases, with 12 bases sitting between them. In DNA, the CDR3 is TGTGCCAGCAGGGACAGACCTTATAGCAATCAGCCCCAGCATTTT. It encodes CASRDRPYSNQPQHF.